This T cell receptor beta chain was found in a study of cytotoxic CD8 clonotypes in ibrutinib-treated CLL. On the study more broadly: Samples yielded averages of about 250,000 productive templates and more than 90,000 productive rearrangements.

TCRdb's table, derived via immunoSEQ multiplex PCR, lists solely in-frame clones and lacks some. The sample records about 300,000 clones, about 72% being singletons. Germline values: CDR1 SGHTA, CDR2 FQGNSA. Trimming removed 5 bases from V and 7 bases from J, with 14 bases in between. CDR3 length: 14 amino acids. The source material was PBMCs, sampled at disease progression, from a patient treated with ibrutinib. This TCR was recovered from a human donor with chronic lymphocytic leukemia. The genes are TRBV7-2 and TRBJ1-4; D remains unclear. The CDR3 sequence is CASSRRELGEKLFF. The CDR3 DNA reads as TGTGCCAGCAGCCGCCGGGAATTGGGTGAAAAACTGTTTTTT.